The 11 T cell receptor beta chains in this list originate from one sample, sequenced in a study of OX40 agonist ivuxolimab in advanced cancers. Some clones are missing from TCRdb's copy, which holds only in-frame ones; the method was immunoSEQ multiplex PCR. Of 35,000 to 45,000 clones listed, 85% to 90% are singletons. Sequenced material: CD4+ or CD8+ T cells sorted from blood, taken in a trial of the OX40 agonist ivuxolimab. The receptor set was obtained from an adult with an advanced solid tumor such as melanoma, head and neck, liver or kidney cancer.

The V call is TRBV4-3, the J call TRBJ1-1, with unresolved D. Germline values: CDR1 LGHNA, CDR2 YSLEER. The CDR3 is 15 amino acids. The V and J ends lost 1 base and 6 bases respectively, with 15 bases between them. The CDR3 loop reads CASSQAVDAVAEAFF. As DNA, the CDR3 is TGCGCCAGCAGCCAAGCCGTGGACGCAGTCGCTGAAGCTTTCTTT.

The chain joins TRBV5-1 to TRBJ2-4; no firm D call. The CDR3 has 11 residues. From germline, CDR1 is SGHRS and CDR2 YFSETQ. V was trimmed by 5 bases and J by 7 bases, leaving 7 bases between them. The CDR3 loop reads CASRKGNIQYF. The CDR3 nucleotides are TGCGCCAGCAGGAAGGGTAACATTCAGTACTTC.

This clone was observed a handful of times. DNA for the CDR3: TGCAGCGTTGAATTTCCAGGGGGCATGACTGAAGCTTTCTTT. Amino acids: CSVEFPGGMTEAFF. The genes are TRBV29-1 and TRBJ1-1, with 8 bases identical to TRBD1. CDR1 is SQVTM and CDR2 is ANQGSEA in the germline V gene. V shed 2 bases and J 5 bases; nucleotides not matched to a gene: 7. This CDR3 is 14 amino acids long.

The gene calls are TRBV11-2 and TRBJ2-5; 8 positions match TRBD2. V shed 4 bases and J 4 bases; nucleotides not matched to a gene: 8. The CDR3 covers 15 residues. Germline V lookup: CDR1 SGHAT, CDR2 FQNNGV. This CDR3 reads CASSSPTGGGETQYF. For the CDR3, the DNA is TGTGCCAGCAGCTCCCCCACCGGGGGGGGAGAGACCCAGTACTTC.

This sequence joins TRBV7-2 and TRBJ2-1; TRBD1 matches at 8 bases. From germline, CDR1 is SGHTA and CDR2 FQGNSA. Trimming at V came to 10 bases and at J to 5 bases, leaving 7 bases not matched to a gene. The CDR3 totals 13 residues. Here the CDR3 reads CAIPGTGDNEQFF. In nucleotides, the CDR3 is TGTGCCATTCCCGGGACAGGAGACAATGAGCAGTTCTTC.

CDR3 DNA: TGCAGCGTTGAAGGGGGGCGGTTCACTGAAGCTTTCTTT. It codes for CSVEGGRFTEAFF. The chain couples TRBV29-1 to TRBJ1-1, with D possibly being TRBD1 (6 bases). CDR1 SQVTM and CDR2 ANQGSEA come from the germline V gene. Between the trimmed V and J ends, which lost 1 base and 4 bases, there was a span of 10 bases. The CDR3 contains 13 residues.

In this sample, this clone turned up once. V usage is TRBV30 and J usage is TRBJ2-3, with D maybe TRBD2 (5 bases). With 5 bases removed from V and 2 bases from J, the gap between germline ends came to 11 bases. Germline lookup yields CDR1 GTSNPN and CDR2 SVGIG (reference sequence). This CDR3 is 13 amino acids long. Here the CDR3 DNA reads TGTGCCTGGGAACTAGGACCCACAGATACGCAGTATTTT. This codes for CAWELGPTDTQYF.

The CDR3 loop is CASSWDIRDTEAFF. In DNA form, the CDR3 reads TGTGCCAGCAGTTGGGACATACGGGACACTGAAGCTTTCTTT. The V call is TRBV5-6, the J call TRBJ1-1, with a tentative D call TRBD1 (6 bases). In germline, CDR1 is SGHDT, CDR2 YYEEEE. Trimming shortened V by 5 bases and J by 3 bases, and 14 bases separated the two germline ends. The length of the CDR3 is 14 residues.

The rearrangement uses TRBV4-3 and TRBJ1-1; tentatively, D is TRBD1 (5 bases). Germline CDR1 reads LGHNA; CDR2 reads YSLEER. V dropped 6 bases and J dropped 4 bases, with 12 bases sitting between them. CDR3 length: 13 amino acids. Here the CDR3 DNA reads TGCGCCAGCAGTTCAGGGACCGGCACTGAAGCTTTCTTT. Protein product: CASSSGTGTEAFF.

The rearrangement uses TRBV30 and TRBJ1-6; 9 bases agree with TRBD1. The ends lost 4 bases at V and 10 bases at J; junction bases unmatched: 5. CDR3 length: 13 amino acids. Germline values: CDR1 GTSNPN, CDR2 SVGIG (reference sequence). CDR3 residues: CAWNGQGSSPLHF. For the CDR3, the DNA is TGTGCCTGGAACGGACAGGGGTCGTCACCCCTCCACTTT.

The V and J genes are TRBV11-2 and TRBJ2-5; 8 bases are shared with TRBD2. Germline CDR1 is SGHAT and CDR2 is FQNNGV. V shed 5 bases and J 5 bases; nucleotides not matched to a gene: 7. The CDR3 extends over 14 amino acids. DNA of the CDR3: TGTGCCAGCAGCCCGGGGGGGGTCCGGGAGACCCAGTACTTC. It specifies CASSPGGVRETQYF.